Listed below are T cell receptor beta chains from one sample, sequenced in a study of cytomegalovirus exposure and HLA in healthy donors. Clones were sequenced by immunoSEQ multiplex PCR, and TCRdb holds only the in-frame ones, with some missing. The ten top clones account for about 0.83%, within a sample of around 80,000 clones. Sequencing was carried out using PBMCs. These receptors came from a boy aged 5-17 years in good health and CMV-seronegative. The CDR3 runs from the conserved cysteine through the conserved F or W. Each record gives: D gene, J gene, V gene, CDR3 length, CDR3 protein, CDR3 DNA. The D gene is left open where the match is weak.

.	TRBJ2-1	TRBV29-1	17	CSVVGQGPPSSYNEQFF	TGCAGCGTTGTTGGCCAGGGGCCACCGAGCTCCTACAATGAGCAGTTCTTC
.	TRBJ1-1	TRBV13	14	CASSTLTENTEAFF	TGTGCCAGCAGCACCTTAACAGAGAACACTGAAGCTTTCTTT
TRBD1	TRBJ1-2	TRBV7-2	13	CASSPDRVTGYTF	TGTGCCAGCAGCCCAGACAGGGTAACTGGCTACACCTTC
TRBD2	TRBJ2-7	TRBV4-1	16	CASSPSGGSGFWEQYF	TGCGCCAGCAGCCCCTCGGGGGGTTCGGGTTTTTGGGAGCAGTACTTC
.	TRBJ1-3	TRBV13	14	CASSPRTAGNTIYF	TGTGCCAGCAGCCCGAGGACAGCCGGAAACACCATATATTTT
TRBD1	TRBJ1-1	TRBV11-3	13	CASSSTTGGLAFF	TGTGCCAGCAGCTCAACTACAGGGGGCTTAGCTTTCTTT
TRBD1	TRBJ1-2	TRBV7-3	13	CASSLDRGGVCTF	TGTGCCAGCAGCTTAGACAGGGGAGGAGTGTGTACCTTC
.	TRBJ1-1	TRBV7-9	17	CASSIPSGQSITTEAFF	TGTGCCAGCAGCATTCCTTCCGGACAGTCAATCACCACTGAAGCTTTCTTT
TRBD1	TRBJ1-5	TRBV6-1	15	CASSDGQGGGQPQHF	TGTGCCAGCAGTGATGGACAGGGTGGCGGTCAGCCCCAGCATTTT
.	TRBJ1-1	TRBV29-1	12	CSVETANTEAFF	TGCAGCGTCGAGACAGCGAACACTGAAGCTTTCTTT
.	TRBJ1-2	TRBV29-1	12	CSVEQINYGYTF	TGCAGCGTTGAGCAGATTAACTATGGCTACACCTTC
TRBD2	TRBJ2-3	TRBV5-5	14	CASSRLAGESTQYF	TGTGCCAGCAGCCGGTTAGCGGGGGAATCTACGCAGTATTTT
TRBD2	TRBJ2-1	TRBV5-5	18	CASSRRTSGGDLDNEQFF	TGTGCCAGCAGCCGCCGGACTAGCGGGGGGGATTTAGACAATGAGCAGTTCTTC
TRBD2	TRBJ2-5	TRBV10-3	16	CAISESETSGRETQYF	TGTGCCATCAGTGAGTCTGAGACTAGCGGGAGAGAGACCCAGTACTTC
TRBD1	TRBJ2-5	TRBV27	15	CASSLRDSNQETQYF	TGTGCCAGCAGTTTACGGGACAGCAACCAAGAGACCCAGTACTTC
.	TRBJ1-2	TRBV30	17	CAWSVSRGGVHGYGYTF	TGTGCCTGGAGTGTATCCAGGGGAGGGGTCCATGGCTATGGCTACACCTTC
TRBD2	TRBJ2-1	TRBV5-1	16	CASSPSGGGPYNEQFF	TGCGCCAGCAGTCCTTCTGGCGGGGGACCCTACAATGAGCAGTTCTTC
.	TRBJ2-7	TRBV4-1	14	CASSPGTWDYEQYF	TGCGCCAGCAGTCCCGGGACATGGGACTACGAGCAGTACTTC
TRBD1	TRBJ2-6	TRBV9	17	CASSRDRKFSGANVLTF	TGTGCCAGCAGCCGGGACAGAAAATTCTCTGGGGCCAACGTCCTGACTTTC
.	TRBJ2-1	TRBV6-5	16	CASSYSGGSSYNEQFF	TGTGCCAGCAGTTATTCCGGGGGTAGCTCCTACAATGAGCAGTTCTTC
.	TRBJ1-1	TRBV18	16	CASSPISGGSGSEAFF	TGTGCCAGCTCACCAATTTCGGGGGGGTCGGGCTCTGAAGCTTTCTTT
.	TRBJ2-2	TRBV11-2	16	CASSLVHRANTGELFF	TGTGCCAGCAGCTTAGTTCACAGGGCGAACACCGGGGAGCTGTTTTTT
TRBD1	TRBJ1-5	TRBV7-2	14	CASSAQGSDQPQHF	TGTGCCAGCAGCGCACAGGGGAGTGATCAGCCCCAGCATTTT
TRBD1	TRBJ2-3	TRBV7-3	15	CASSLSQGARDTQYF	TGTGCCAGCAGCTTATCACAGGGGGCGCGGGATACGCAGTATTTT
.	TRBJ1-3	TRBV11-2	13	CASSLASGNTIYF	TGTGCCAGCAGCTTAGCTAGCGGAAACACCATATATTTT
.	TRBJ1-2	TRBV9	14	CASSVGRGSYGYTF	TGTGCCAGCAGCGTAGGACGGGGAAGCTATGGCTACACCTTC
.	TRBJ1-3	TRBV15	18	CATSRDYGSPDSGNTIYF	TGTGCCACCAGCAGAGATTACGGTTCCCCTGACTCTGGAAACACCATATATTTT
TRBD2	TRBJ2-7	TRBV5-4	15	CASSVTSGRLYEQYF	TGTGCCAGCAGCGTGACTAGCGGGAGACTCTACGAGCAGTACTTC
TRBD1	TRBJ2-3	TRBV6-6	15	CASRDRDRVADTQYF	TGTGCCAGCAGGGACCGGGACAGGGTCGCAGATACGCAGTATTTT
TRBD2	TRBJ2-3	TRBV7-6	15	CASSYLGGGTDTQYF	TGTGCCAGCAGCTACCTCGGGGGGGGCACAGATACGCAGTATTTT
TRBD1	TRBJ2-7	TRBV7-9	15	CASSLVQGVIYEQYF	TGTGCCAGCAGCTTGGTACAGGGGGTTATCTACGAGCAGTACTTC
TRBD1	TRBJ1-4	TRBV6-6	14	CASSYTGGGKKLFF	TGTGCCAGCAGTTACACAGGGGGGGGAAAAAAACTGTTTTTT
TRBD2	TRBJ2-7	TRBV4-3	14	CASSRDYSSYEQYF	TGCGCCAGCAGCCGGGACTATAGCTCCTACGAGCAGTACTTC
TRBD1	TRBJ1-4	TRBV27	15	CASRTQQGAVEKLFF	TGTGCCAGCAGGACCCAGCAGGGGGCGGTTGAAAAACTGTTTTTT
.	TRBJ2-7	TRBV13	13	CASSLGGTGEQYF	TGTGCCAGCAGCTTAGGTGGAACAGGCGAGCAGTACTTC
TRBD1	TRBJ2-7	TRBV28	14	CASLDRGFAYEQYF	TGTGCCAGCCTCGACAGGGGGTTCGCCTACGAGCAGTACTTC
.	TRBJ2-2	TRBV4-2	16	CASSQDLAVNTGELFF	TGTGCCAGCAGCCAAGACTTGGCGGTGAACACCGGGGAGCTGTTTTTT
.	TRBJ1-3	TRBV6-5	16	CASSYSSGTSGNTIYF	TGTGCCAGCAGTTACTCGTCTGGGACATCTGGAAACACCATATATTTT
.	TRBJ2-5	TRBV29-1	14	CSVPQGDLAETQYF	TGCAGCGTTCCCCAGGGCGACCTAGCGGAGACCCAGTACTTC
TRBD1	TRBJ2-3	TRBV13	17	CASSSDSGTGSTDTQYF	TGTGCCAGCAGCTCGGATTCCGGGACAGGGAGCACAGATACGCAGTATTTT
TRBD1	TRBJ1-2	TRBV7-8	15	CASSSPRTGGGGYTF	TGTGCCAGCAGCTCTCCACGAACAGGGGGAGGCGGCTACACCTTC
TRBD1	TRBJ1-2	TRBV18	15	CASSVLRGPPPGYTF	TGTGCCAGCTCAGTTCTCAGGGGGCCTCCCCCTGGCTACACCTTC
TRBD2	TRBJ2-3	TRBV9	15	CASSGSGRSTDTQYF	TGTGCCAGCAGCGGTAGCGGGAGAAGCACAGATACGCAGTATTTT
.	TRBJ1-1	TRBV5-1	11	CASKQNTEAFF	TGCGCCAGCAAACAGAACACTGAAGCTTTCTTT
TRBD1	TRBJ1-2	TRBV27	14	CASSRNRGDYGYTF	TGTGCCAGCAGTCGGAACAGGGGGGACTATGGCTACACCTTC
.	TRBJ1-3	TRBV5-1	16	CASSLAGGSSGNTIYF	TGCGCCAGCAGCTTGGCAGGAGGGAGCTCTGGAAACACCATATATTTT
TRBD2	TRBJ2-1	TRBV10-3	18	CAIRRWVNSGRAYNEQFF	TGTGCCATCAGGCGATGGGTTAATAGCGGGAGGGCCTACAATGAGCAGTTCTTC
.	TRBJ1-1	TRBV7-6	14	CASSLSGGYTEAFF	TGTGCCAGCAGCTTAAGCGGAGGGTACACTGAAGCTTTCTTT
TRBD2	TRBJ2-7	TRBV28	14	CASSSRGSSYEQYF	TGTGCCAGCAGTTCGCGGGGGAGCTCCTACGAGCAGTACTTC
TRBD2	TRBJ2-5	TRBV7-9	15	CASSHGRGGGETQYF	TGTGCCAGCAGCCATGGACGCGGGGGGGGAGAGACCCAGTACTTC
TRBD2	TRBJ2-7	TRBV5-4	17	CASSVGPLTSGGDEQYF	TGTGCCAGCAGCGTTGGACCATTGACTAGCGGTGGAGACGAGCAGTACTTC
.	TRBJ2-2	TRBV7-8	13	CASSLQIAGELFF	TGTGCCAGCAGCTTACAGATTGCCGGGGAGCTGTTTTTT
TRBD2	TRBJ2-1	TRBV4-1	14	CASSQDGGTGRQFF	TGCGCCAGCAGCCAAGACGGGGGGACCGGGCGGCAGTTCTTC
TRBD2	TRBJ2-7	TRBV29-1	12	CSVRGSGYEQYF	TGCAGCGTTCGCGGGAGCGGCTACGAGCAGTACTTC
.	TRBJ2-4	TRBV7-9	15	CASSLASGLRDIQYF	TGTGCCAGCAGCTTAGCCTCTGGTTTGAGGGACATTCAGTACTTC
.	TRBJ1-2	TRBV4-1	16	CASSQVYRTTNYGYTF	TGCGCCAGCAGCCAAGTGTACAGAACAACTAACTATGGCTACACCTTC
.	TRBJ2-3	TRBV30	15	CAWSAWWGGPDTQYF	TGTGCCTGGAGTGCATGGTGGGGGGGCCCTGATACGCAGTATTTT
TRBD2	TRBJ2-7	TRBV5-1	15	CASSLTRGDVYEQYF	TGCGCCAGCAGCTTGACCCGGGGGGACGTTTACGAGCAGTACTTC
.	TRBJ2-7	TRBV6-5	13	CASRRTGVLEQYF	TGTGCCAGCAGACGGACTGGGGTCCTCGAGCAGTACTTC
.	TRBJ1-2	TRBV30	15	CAWSFSATTNYGYTF	TGTGCCTGGAGCTTCTCGGCGACAACTAACTATGGCTACACCTTC